One and the same sample provided the 12 T cell receptor beta chains below, sequenced in a study of shared T cell receptors in the human thymus. This table comes from immunoSEQ multiplex PCR, and its TCRdb copy is limited to in-frame clones, with some not included. This table holds some 640,000 clones, roughly 86% found once. These data also featured in a second study, about human thymus T cells.

Sample: thymocytes. Receptor source: a boy in the first two years of life with a congenital heart defect.

The chain employs TRBV28 and TRBJ2-6; D perhaps matches TRBD1 (5 bases). From germline, CDR1 is MDHEN and CDR2 SYDVKM. The CDR3 covers 15 residues. V gave up 6 bases and J gave up 0 bases, with 9 bases separating them. Here the CDR3 reads CASRDTNSGANVLTF. CDR3 DNA sequence: TGTGCCAGCAGGGACACCAACTCTGGGGCCAACGTCCTGACTTTC.

The chain recombines TRBV7-9 with TRBJ2-7; D is perhaps TRBD2 (7 bases). The CDR3 extends over 18 amino acids. V was trimmed by 2 bases and J by 0 bases, leaving 20 bases between them. Germline CDR1 reads SEHNR; CDR2 reads FQNEAQ (reference sequence). This chain's CDR3 is CASSLQEGGAQNSYEQYF. The CDR3 DNA reads as TGTGCCAGCAGCTTACAAGAGGGGGGGGCTCAAAACTCCTACGAGCAGTACTTC.

V gene TRBV4-3 combines with J gene TRBJ2-7, with D perhaps matching TRBD1 (5 bases). The CDR3 runs to 14 residues. CDR1 is LGHNA, CDR2 YSLEER, per germline. The V end lost 1 base, the J end lost 2 bases, and 9 bases lay between the germline ends. The CDR3 is CASSQGLGPYEQYF. CDR3 nucleotides: TGCGCCAGCAGCCAAGGACTGGGGCCCTACGAGCAGTACTTC.

This clone has more than one count but fewer than ten. The genes are TRBV14 and TRBJ2-5; possibly TRBD2 for D (5 bases). Trimming took 1 base from V and 5 from J, leaving 14 bases between them. Germline V gene sequence: CDR1 SGHDN, CDR2 FVKESK. This CDR3 is 15 amino acids long. CDR3 region: CASSQVRAGGETQYF. The CDR3 DNA reads TGTGCCAGCAGCCAAGTGAGGGCAGGAGGCGAGACCCAGTACTTC.

V and J are TRBV11-2 and TRBJ2-7, with D unresolved. From germline, CDR1 is SGHAT and CDR2 FQNNGV. This CDR3 is built from 15 residues. V lost 5 bases to trimming and J lost 3 bases, with 17 bases between them. CDR3 protein: CASSPEEATVYEQYF. The CDR3 bases are TGTGCCAGCAGCCCCGAAGAGGCCACCGTCTACGAGCAGTACTTC.

This clone was seen only once. The rearrangement uses TRBV4-3 and TRBJ2-2, with 7 bases identical to TRBD1. CDR3 length: 15 residues. Germline V gives CDR1 LGHNA, CDR2 YSLEER. J lost 5 bases, V lost 5 bases, and 8 bases had no gene match. CDR3 DNA: TGCGCCAGCAGCTCGGACAGGAAAATAACCGGGGAGCTGTTTTTT. Translated, it gives CASSSDRKITGELFF.

This clone appeared a single time. The chain is built from TRBV4-2 and TRBJ2-7, with D possibly matching TRBD1 (5 bases). The V gene's germline CDR1 is LGHNA and CDR2 YNFKEQ. The ends were cut back, 0 bases at V and 4 bases at J, with 16 bases in the middle. This CDR3 has 16 residues. CDR3 bases: TGTGCCAGCAGCCAAGAATCTCCCCAGGGTTATTACGAGCAGTACTTC. It yields the protein CASSQESPQGYYEQYF.

This clone has only one observation. The chain's CDR3 is CASRRGREETQYF. The CDR3 nucleotides read TGCGCCAGCAGGCGGGGGCGTGAAGAGACCCAGTACTTC. This chain connects TRBV5-1 to TRBJ2-5, with D possibly being TRBD2 (7 bases). The CDR3 length is 13 residues. With 5 bases removed from V and 3 bases from J, the gap between germline ends came to 11 bases. The germline CDR1 and CDR2 sequences are SGHRS and YFSETQ. The variable domain in full, completed from reference TRBV5-1 and TRBJ2-5, reads KAGVTQTPRYLIKTRGQQVTLSCSPISGHRSVSWYQQTPGQGLQFLFEYFSETQRNKGNFPGRFSGRQFSNSRSEMNVSTLELGDSALYLCASRRGREETQYFGPGTRLLVL.

This CDR3 reads CATSRGTGSGNTIYF. In nucleotides, the CDR3 is TGTGCCACCAGCAGGGGGACAGGTTCTGGAAACACCATATATTTT. The chain couples TRBV15 to TRBJ1-3; 8 bases align to TRBD1. This CDR3 contains 15 residues. Germline CDR1 and CDR2: LNHNV and YYDKDF (reference sequence). V lost 3 bases, J lost 1 base, and 2 bases stayed unmatched.

The chain joins TRBV13 to TRBJ2-7; 8 bases are shared with TRBD1. V gave up 4 bases and J gave up 5 bases; unmatched junction bases: 7. Germline-derived CDR1 and CDR2 are PRHDT and FYEKMQ (reference sequence). The CDR3 has 14 residues. CDR3 protein: CASSSDRDLHEQYF. The CDR3 DNA sequence: TGTGCCAGCAGCTCGGACAGGGACCTCCACGAGCAGTACTTC.

The chain is built from TRBV5-8 and TRBJ2-7; a possible D gene is TRBD1 (5 bases). CDR1 and CDR2 from the germline V gene are SGHTS and YDEGEE. This CDR3 is 15 amino acids long. The germline V and J ends were trimmed by 1 base and 2 bases, with 13 bases remaining between them. In nucleotides, the CDR3 is TGTGCCAGCAGCTTGCGGCCAGGGAAGGCCTACGAGCAGTACTTC. The encoded protein is CASSLRPGKAYEQYF.

The chain has TRBV5-1 and TRBJ2-3, with TRBD1 as a possible D gene (6 bases). CDR1 and CDR2 from the germline V gene are SGHRS and YFSETQ. The ends were cut back, 0 bases at V and 1 base at J, with 21 bases in the middle. This CDR3 comprises 19 residues. The CDR3 region has the DNA TGCGCCAGCAGCTTGGGGCCCGGGACATTGAGGGGTGGCACAGATACGCAGTATTTT. Translation: CASSLGPGTLRGGTDTQYF.